The 2 T cell receptor beta chains presented below share a single source sample, sequenced in a study of blood T cell repertoires in COVID-19. Generated by immunoSEQ multiplex PCR, the TCRdb table keeps only in-frame clones and is missing some. The sample contains around 62,000 clones, 88% of which appear only once. The sample was PBMCs or T cells enriched from blood (not recorded which). Source of these receptors: a woman between 35 and 50 years old who had recovered from COVID-19.

The rearrangement joins TRBV2 to TRBJ1-4; D is ambiguous. Trimming pared 7 bases from V and 0 bases from J, leaving 12 bases between. The CDR3 is made up of 15 amino acids. The V gene's germline CDR1 is SNHLY and CDR2 FYNNEI. CDR3 residues: CASKAPGATNEKLFF. CDR3 coding DNA: TGTGCCAGCAAAGCGCCGGGTGCAACTAATGAAAAACTGTTTTTT.

This chain links TRBV5-6 with TRBJ1-2; 9 positions agree with TRBD1. After removal of 2 bases from V and 5 bases from J, the junction contained 7 bases not matched to a gene. Germline V CDR1 and CDR2: SGHDT, YYEEEE. The CDR3 has 15 amino acids. The CDR3 DNA sequence: TGTGCCAGCAGCTTAACCGGGACAGGGATTTATGGCTACACCTTC. Its protein product is CASSLTGTGIYGYTF.